This TCR beta chain was recorded in a study of blood T cells in healthy people across ages. Study findings and constraints: Strong correlation existed between TCR beta diversity and naive T cell percentage. Diversity estimates from one million T cells were considered underestimates.

Germline V lookup: CDR1 MNHEY, CDR2 SVGAGI. Germline trimming cut 0 bases from V and 1 base from J; bases unmatched to any gene: 2. The CDR3 runs to 16 residues. Caucasian individuals from Russia who were healthy and aged roughly 6 to 95 acted as donors. Through a sample-barcoded 5' primer and a J-beta primer mix, a second PCR was run for roughly 6 to 11 cycles. All cDNA molecules were each tagged by a template-switch adaptor with 12 random nucleotides. Via MiXCR, TCRdb re-called the 5' RACE reads, giving one row per CDR3 protein. Of roughly 1,300,000 distinct CDR3 sequences in the sample, approximately 60% are singletons; the top ten hold over 5%. As to this clonotype: Its antigen is not identified.

The rearrangement joins TRBV6-5 to TRBJ2-4; 8 nucleotides match TRBD1. The sample was blood. The clonotype was recovered from a man between 18 and 29 years old in good health. CDR3 nucleotide sequence: TGTGCCAGCAGTTACTCCGACAGGGGTGCCAAAAACATTCAGTACTTC. It specifies CASSYSDRGAKNIQYF.